This TCR beta chain was profiled in a study of Tregs in tolerant kidney transplant recipients (dated by TCRdb to between 2019 and 2020). Study-wide context: The transplants used related donors with nonmyeloablative bone marrow transplantation, and mixed chimerism in the human trials was transient. The study applied TCRbeta sequencing to find donor-specific regulatory T cells before combined kidney and bone marrow transplantation and then followed those same cells after transplant.

Findings and caveats that apply to the study as a whole: The study was constrained by small patient numbers, and validation of the findings is required in larger populations and under other immunosuppression protocols. Biological reproducibility was not directly assessed, although technical replication error appeared to be minimal. Expanding Tregs with activated donor B cells appeared to identify the most biologically relevant and donor-specific TCRbeta repertoire. Donor-specific Treg expansion was found to exceed global Treg expansion in tolerant patients, suggesting antigen-driven rather than nonspecific expansion. PCR primers changed over time for some patients, so nucleotide-level comparison across those patients' samples was not possible.

What this sample's time point label stands for: blood sample drawn before combined kidney and bone marrow transplant. Thawed PBMCs were FACS-sorted into unstimulated Tregs (CD4+CD25+CD127-), CD4+ non-Tregs (CD4+CD25-), CD4 cells and CD8 cells. The patients were a few recipients of combined kidney and bone marrow transplants from the ITN036ST trial, and samples were available only from these trial subjects. Healthy control blood was processed to PBMCs by Ficoll density gradient and cryopreserved, and patient PBMCs were collected before and after transplant. For TCRbeta CDR3 sequencing, genomic DNA from the sorted cells was extracted using the QIAGEN DNeasy Blood and Tissue Kit. Through immunoSEQ, high-throughput TCRbeta CDR3 sequencing was done commercially, including PCR amplification with internal controls and bias correction. The original pipeline was this. Unique productive TCRbeta sequences were defined by CDR3 nucleotide sequence where primers matched, and otherwise by CDR3 amino acid sequence together with Vbeta and Jbeta genes. As a correction for sorting error, sequences shared between sorted populations at a frequency ratio of 2:1 or less were discarded, and the remaining shared sequences were assigned to the higher population. A sequence was defined as donor-reactive if the sequence was expanded at least 5-fold in CFSE-low cells compared with unstimulated cells and had a frequency of at least 0.01% in CFSE-low cells. Repertoire divergence was quantified by Jensen-Shannon divergence using the top 100 TCRbeta sequences ranked by frequency. When a sample had multiple sequencing runs, each run was corrected for sorting error separately and the runs were then pooled. Not all clones reach the TCRdb copy of this immuneACCESS table, which keeps in-frame sequences only. Checked studies attribute under half of the gap to unresolved V genes and leave the rest unexplained. V and J calls and clone size follow that table, whereas D and trimming were derived from the DNA. This sample's records show around 48,000 clones. Of the sample, roughly 0.89% is held by the ten largest clones.

V is cut by 5 bases and J by 4 bases, and the space between the germline ends is 17 bases. From its cysteine to its phenylalanine, the CDR3 spans 15 amino acids. The CDR3 was read in part: 36 bases, with the frame set at base 1. From the germline V gene (reference sequence), CDR1 is SSHAT and CDR2 is FNYEAQ. Points on this clone: Its cognate antigen has yet to be identified. The CDR3 is cut off 3 residues early in the read; its end comes from the germline J gene.

The sequence joins TRBV7-7 to TRBJ1-2; the D gene lacks a confident call. The sample in question was CD4+ T cells from blood, obtained before the transplant. This TCR came from a human donor who received a combined kidney and bone marrow transplant. Here the CDR3 is given as CASSASMAPRYGYTF. Partial CDR3 DNA: TGTGCCAGCAGCGCCTCAATGGCTCCCCGCTATGGC.